The present TCR beta chain was sequenced within a study of blood T cell repertoires in COVID-19. Study in general: Spain, Italy and the United States supplied samples that represented acute and convalescent COVID-19. Sources were T cells, B-cell-depleted T cells, or PBMCs; the material itself was cDNA or gDNA.

V shed 3 bases and J 5 bases; nucleotides not matched to a gene: 2. The CDR3 extends over 14 amino acids. Germline V lookup: CDR1 SGHRS, CDR2 YFSETQ. In the authors' workflow: The assay estimated nucleated cells by amplifying reference gene primers. Generated by immunoSEQ multiplex PCR, the TCRdb table keeps only in-frame clones and is missing some. V, J and clone size are those of that table, while D and trimming were read from the DNA. The repertoire holds about 110,000 clones, with more than 75% as singletons. Sequences were obtained from peripheral blood. The TCR originated in a middle-aged man with acute or convalescent COVID-19. The gene calls are TRBV5-1 and TRBJ2-1; 10 nucleotides align to TRBD2. CDR3 coding DNA: TGCGCCAGCAGCTCGCTAGCGGGGGACAATGAGCAGTTCTTC. Translating gives CASSSLAGDNEQFF.